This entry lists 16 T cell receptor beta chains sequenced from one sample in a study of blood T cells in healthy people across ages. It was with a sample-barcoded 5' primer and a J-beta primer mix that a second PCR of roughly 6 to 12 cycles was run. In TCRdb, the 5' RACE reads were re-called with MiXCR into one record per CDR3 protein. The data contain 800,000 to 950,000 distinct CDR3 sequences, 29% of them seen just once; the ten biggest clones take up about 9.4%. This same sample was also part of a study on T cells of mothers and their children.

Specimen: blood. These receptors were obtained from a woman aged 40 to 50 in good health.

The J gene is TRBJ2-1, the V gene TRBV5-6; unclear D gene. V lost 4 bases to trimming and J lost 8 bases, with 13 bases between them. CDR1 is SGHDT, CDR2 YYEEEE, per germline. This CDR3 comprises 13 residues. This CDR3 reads CASSVDPIDEQFF. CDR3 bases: TGTGCCAGCAGCGTGGACCCCATTGATGAGCAGTTCTTC.

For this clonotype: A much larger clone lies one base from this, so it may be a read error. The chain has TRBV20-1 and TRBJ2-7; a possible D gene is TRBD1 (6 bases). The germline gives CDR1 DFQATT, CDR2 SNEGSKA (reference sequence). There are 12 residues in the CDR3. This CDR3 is CSTRSGTREQYF. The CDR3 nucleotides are TGCAGTACTAGGTCCGGGACAAGGGAGCAGTACTTC.

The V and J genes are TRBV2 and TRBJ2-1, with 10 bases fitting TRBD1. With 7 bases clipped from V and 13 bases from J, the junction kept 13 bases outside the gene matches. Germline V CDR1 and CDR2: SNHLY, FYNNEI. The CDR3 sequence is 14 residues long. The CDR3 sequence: CASTRQGAEETQFF. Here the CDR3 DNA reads TGTGCCAGCACCAGACAGGGGGCCGAAGAGACCCAGTTCTTC.

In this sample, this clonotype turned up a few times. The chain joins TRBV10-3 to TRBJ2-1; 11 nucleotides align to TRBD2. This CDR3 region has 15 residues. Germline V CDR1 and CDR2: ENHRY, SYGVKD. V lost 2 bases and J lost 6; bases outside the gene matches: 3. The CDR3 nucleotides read TGTGCCATCAGTGAGCTAGCGGGAGGTGTCAATGAGCAGTTCTTC. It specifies CAISELAGGVNEQFF.

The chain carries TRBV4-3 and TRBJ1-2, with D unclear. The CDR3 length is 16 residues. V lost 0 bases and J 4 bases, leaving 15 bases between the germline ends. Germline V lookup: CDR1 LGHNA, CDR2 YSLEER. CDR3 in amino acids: CASSQDSHGTPYGYTF. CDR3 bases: TGCGCCAGCAGCCAAGATTCCCACGGAACTCCCTATGGCTACACCTTC.

The CDR3, as DNA: TGCGCCAGCAGCTTGGGGCAGGGAATTATCTACGAGCAGTACTTC. As protein: CASSLGQGIIYEQYF. The chain links TRBV5-1 to TRBJ2-7; tentatively, D is TRBD1 (5 bases). Germline-derived CDR1 and CDR2 are SGHRS and YFSETQ. The CDR3 is made up of 15 amino acids. V was cut by 0 bases and J by 3 bases, with 13 bases left in between. The full variable domain, rest sourced from reference TRBV5-1 and TRBJ2-7, is KAGVTQTPRYLIKTRGQQVTLSCSPISGHRSVSWYQQTPGQGLQFLFEYFSETQRNKGNFPGRFSGRQFSNSRSEMNVSTLELGDSALYLCASSLGQGIIYEQYFGPGTRLTVT.

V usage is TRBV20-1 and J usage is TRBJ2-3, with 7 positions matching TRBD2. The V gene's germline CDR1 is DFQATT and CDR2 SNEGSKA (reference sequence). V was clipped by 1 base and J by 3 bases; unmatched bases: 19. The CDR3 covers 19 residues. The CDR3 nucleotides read TGCAGTGCTAGAGGAAGGTGGGAGGAGCGGGAAGGTTGGACAGATACGCAGTATTTT. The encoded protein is CSARGRWEEREGWTDTQYF.

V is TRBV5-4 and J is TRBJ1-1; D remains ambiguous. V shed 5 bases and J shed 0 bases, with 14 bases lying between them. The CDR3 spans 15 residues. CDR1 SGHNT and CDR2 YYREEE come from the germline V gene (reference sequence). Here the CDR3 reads CASRPRTDLNTEAFF. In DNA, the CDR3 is TGTGCCAGCAGACCTAGGACGGACCTGAACACTGAAGCTTTCTTT.

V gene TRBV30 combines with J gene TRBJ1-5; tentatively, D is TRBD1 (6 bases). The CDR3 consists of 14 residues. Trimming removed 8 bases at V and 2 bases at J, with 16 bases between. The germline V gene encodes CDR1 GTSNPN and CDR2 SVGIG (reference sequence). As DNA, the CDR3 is TGTGCCGGAGTTTGGGGGGCAGGCAATCAGCCCCAGCATTTT. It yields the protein CAGVWGAGNQPQHF.

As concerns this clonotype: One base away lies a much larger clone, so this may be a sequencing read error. CDR3 bases: TGCAGTGTTAGAGCACCCGGGGACTTTAGAGGCTACACCTTC. Translated: CSVRAPGDFRGYTF. J is TRBJ1-2 and V is TRBV20-1; tentative D call: TRBD1 (5 bases). Germline CDR1 and CDR2: DFQATT and SNEGSKA (reference sequence). The CDR3 length is 14 residues.

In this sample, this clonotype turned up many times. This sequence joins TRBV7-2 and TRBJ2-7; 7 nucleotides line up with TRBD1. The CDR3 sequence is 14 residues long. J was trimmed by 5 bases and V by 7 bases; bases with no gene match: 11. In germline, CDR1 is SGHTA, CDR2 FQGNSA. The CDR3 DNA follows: TGTGCCAGCACAGAGACAGGGACATTCCACGAGCAGTACTTC. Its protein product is CASTETGTFHEQYF.

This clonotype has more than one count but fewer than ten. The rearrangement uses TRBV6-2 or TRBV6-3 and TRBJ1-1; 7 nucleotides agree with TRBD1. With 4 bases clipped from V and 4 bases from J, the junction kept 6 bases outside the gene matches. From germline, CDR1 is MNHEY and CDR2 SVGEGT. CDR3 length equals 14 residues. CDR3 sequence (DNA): TGTGCCAGCAGTTGGGACAGTCGAAGCACTGAAGCTTTCTTT. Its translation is CASSWDSRSTEAFF.

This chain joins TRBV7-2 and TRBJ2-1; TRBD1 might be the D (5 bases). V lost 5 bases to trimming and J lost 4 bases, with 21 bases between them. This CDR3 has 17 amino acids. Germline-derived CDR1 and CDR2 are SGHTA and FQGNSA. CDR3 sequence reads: CASSPKINRLGYNEQFF. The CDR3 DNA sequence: TGTGCCAGCAGCCCAAAGATTAACAGGTTAGGGTACAATGAGCAGTTCTTC.

In DNA, the CDR3 is TGTGCCAGCAGCCAAGTTGGCGGGGGAGACATACATACGCAGTATTTT. Its translation: CASSQVGGGDIHTQYF. The gene calls are TRBV3-1 and TRBJ2-3, with 7 bases matching TRBD2. The CDR3 consists of 16 residues. CDR1 LGHDT and CDR2 YNNKEL come from the germline V gene (reference sequence). After removal of 1 base from V and 7 bases from J, the junction contained 11 bases not matched to a gene.

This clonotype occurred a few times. CDR3 sequence: CASSYSGQGARGYTF. The CDR3 DNA follows: TGTGCCAGCAGTTACTCGGGACAGGGGGCCCGGGGCTACACCTTC. J is TRBJ1-2 and V is TRBV6-5, with 12 bases that match TRBD1. With V trimmed by 0 bases and J by 8 bases, 4 bases remained unmatched. The CDR3 runs 15 residues. Germline CDR1 reads MNHEY; CDR2 reads SVGAGI.

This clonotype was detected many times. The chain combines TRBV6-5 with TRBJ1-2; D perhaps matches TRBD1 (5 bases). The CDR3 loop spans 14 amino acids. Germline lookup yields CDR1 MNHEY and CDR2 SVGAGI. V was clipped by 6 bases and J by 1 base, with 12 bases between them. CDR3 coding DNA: TGTGCCAGCAGAAACCGGGACGTTAACTATGGCTACACCTTC. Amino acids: CASRNRDVNYGYTF.